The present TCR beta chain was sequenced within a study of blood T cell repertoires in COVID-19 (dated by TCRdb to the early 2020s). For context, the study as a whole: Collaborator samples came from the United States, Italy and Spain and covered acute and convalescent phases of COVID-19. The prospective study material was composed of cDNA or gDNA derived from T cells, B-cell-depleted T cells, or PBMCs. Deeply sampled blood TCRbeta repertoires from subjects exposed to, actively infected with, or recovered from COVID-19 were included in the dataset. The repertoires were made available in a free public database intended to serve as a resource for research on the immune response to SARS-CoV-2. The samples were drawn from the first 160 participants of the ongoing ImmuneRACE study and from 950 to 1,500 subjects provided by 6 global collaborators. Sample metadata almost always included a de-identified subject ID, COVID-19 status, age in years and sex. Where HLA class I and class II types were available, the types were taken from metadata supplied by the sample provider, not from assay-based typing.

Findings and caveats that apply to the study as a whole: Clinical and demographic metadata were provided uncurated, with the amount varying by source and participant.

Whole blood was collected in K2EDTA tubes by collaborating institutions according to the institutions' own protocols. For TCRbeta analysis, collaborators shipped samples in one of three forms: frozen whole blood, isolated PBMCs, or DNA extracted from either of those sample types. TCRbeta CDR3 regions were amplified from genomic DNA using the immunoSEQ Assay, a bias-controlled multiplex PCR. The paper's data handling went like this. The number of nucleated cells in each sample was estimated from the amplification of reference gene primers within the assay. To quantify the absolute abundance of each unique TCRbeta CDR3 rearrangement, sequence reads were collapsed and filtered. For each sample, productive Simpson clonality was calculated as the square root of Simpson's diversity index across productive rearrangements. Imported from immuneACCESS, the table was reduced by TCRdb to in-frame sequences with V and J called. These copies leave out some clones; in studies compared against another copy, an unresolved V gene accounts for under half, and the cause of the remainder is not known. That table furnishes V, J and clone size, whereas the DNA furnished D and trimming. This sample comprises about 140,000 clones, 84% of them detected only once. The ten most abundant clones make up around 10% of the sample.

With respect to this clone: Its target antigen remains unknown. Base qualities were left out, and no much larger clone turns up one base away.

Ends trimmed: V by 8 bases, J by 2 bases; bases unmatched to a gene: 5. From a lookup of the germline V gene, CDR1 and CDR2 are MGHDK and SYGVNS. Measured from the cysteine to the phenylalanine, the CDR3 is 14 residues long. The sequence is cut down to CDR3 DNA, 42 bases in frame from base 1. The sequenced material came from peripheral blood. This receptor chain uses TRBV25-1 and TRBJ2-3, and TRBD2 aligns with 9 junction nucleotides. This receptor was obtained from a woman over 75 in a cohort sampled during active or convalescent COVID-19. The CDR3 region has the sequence CASAASGDTDTQYF. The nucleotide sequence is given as TGTGCCAGCGCGGCTAGCGGGGACACAGATACGCAGTATTTT.